The 7 T cell receptor beta chains below were found in one sample sequenced in a study of blood T cell repertoires in COVID-19 (dated by TCRdb to the early 2020s). To prepare the library, the immunoSEQ multiplex PCR assay was applied. TCRdb re-hosts the immuneACCESS table, in-frame sequences only. Its copies lack some clones; in the studies checked, an unresolved V gene accounts for under half of them, and the cause for the rest is not known. This sample has 120,000 to 150,000 clones in its table, and 88% of those were observed once. 2.3% of the sample is taken by the ten largest. Specimen: peripheral blood. The receptors stem from a human donor in a cohort sampled during active COVID-19.

The chain uses TRBV18 and TRBJ2-5, with 7 bases identical to TRBD1. Germline V gene lookup returns CDR1 KGHSH and CDR2 LQKENI. The CDR3 contains 16 residues. The junction had 8 bases not matched to a gene; V was cut back by 2 bases and J by 2 bases. The CDR3 sequence is CASSPTGQAVQETQYF. CDR3 nucleotides: TGTGCCAGCTCACCAACTGGACAGGCTGTTCAAGAGACCCAGTACTTC.

In its sample, this clone was seen a few times. The chain recombines TRBV27 with TRBJ2-3, with TRBD2 matching 8 bases. Germline trimming cut 5 bases from V and 3 bases from J; bases unmatched to any gene: 10. The CDR3 is 16 residues long. Germline values: CDR1 MNHEY, CDR2 SMNVEV (reference sequence). The CDR3 sequence: CASSPLGAGETDTQYF. CDR3 bases: TGTGCCAGCAGTCCCTTAGGAGCGGGGGAGACAGATACGCAGTATTTT.

The chain links TRBV5-1 to TRBJ2-1; 14 bases match TRBD2. Germline V gene lookup returns CDR1 SGHRS and CDR2 YFSETQ. The length of the CDR3 is 18 residues. Trimming cost V 0 bases and J 7 bases; bases outside gene matches: 9. CDR3 loop: CASSLAPGLAGVWNEQFF. The CDR3 nucleotides are TGCGCCAGCAGCTTGGCGCCGGGACTAGCGGGAGTATGGAATGAGCAGTTCTTC.

The CDR3 reads CASSGTGDLEQYF. The CDR3 DNA reads as TGTGCCAGCAGCGGGACAGGGGACCTCGAGCAGTACTTC. The genes are TRBV5-4 and TRBJ2-7; 10 bases are shared with TRBD1. CDR1 SGHNT and CDR2 YYREEE come from the germline V gene (reference sequence). This CDR3 is built from 13 residues. Trimming removed 4 bases from V and 6 bases from J; junction bases left unmatched: 4.

The J gene is TRBJ1-1, the V gene TRBV9; D is unresolved. The germline CDR1 and CDR2 sequences are SGDLS and YYNGEE. Trimming took 4 bases from V and 1 from J, leaving 8 bases between them. The CDR3 is 13 amino acids. This CDR3 reads CASSTTANTEAFF. In nucleotides, the CDR3 is TGTGCCAGCAGCACCACAGCGAACACTGAAGCTTTCTTT.

The chain joins TRBV28 to TRBJ1-5; D remains unclear. This CDR3 is built from 16 residues. Germline-derived CDR1 and CDR2 are MDHEN and SYDVKM. Trimming took 6 bases from V and 2 from J, leaving 17 bases between them. CDR3: CASSPSEVWRNQPQHF. The CDR3 DNA sequence: TGTGCCAGCAGCCCTTCTGAAGTATGGCGCAATCAGCCCCAGCATTTT.

The chain employs TRBV10-1 and TRBJ2-1, with 7 bases matching TRBD2. The J segment lost 0 bases and the V segment lost 4 bases, leaving 6 bases of the junction unmatched. CDR1 WNHNN and CDR2 SYGVQD come from the germline V gene (reference sequence). The CDR3 is 16 amino acids. The CDR3 bases are TGCGCCAGCAGTGGGACTAGATTGAGCTCCTACAATGAGCAGTTCTTC. Its translation is CASSGTRLSSYNEQFF.